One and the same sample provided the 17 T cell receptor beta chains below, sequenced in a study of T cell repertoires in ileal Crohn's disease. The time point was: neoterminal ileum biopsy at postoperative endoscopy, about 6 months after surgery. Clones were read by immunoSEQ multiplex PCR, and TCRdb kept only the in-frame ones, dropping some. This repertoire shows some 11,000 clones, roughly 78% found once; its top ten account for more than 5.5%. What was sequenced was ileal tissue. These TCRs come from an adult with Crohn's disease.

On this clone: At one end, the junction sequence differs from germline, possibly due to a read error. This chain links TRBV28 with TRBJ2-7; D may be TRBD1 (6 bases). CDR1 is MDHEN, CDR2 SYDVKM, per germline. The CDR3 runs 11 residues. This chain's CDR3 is CASGPNGDIHF. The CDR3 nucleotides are TGTGCCAGCGGACCTAACGGGGACATCCACTTC.

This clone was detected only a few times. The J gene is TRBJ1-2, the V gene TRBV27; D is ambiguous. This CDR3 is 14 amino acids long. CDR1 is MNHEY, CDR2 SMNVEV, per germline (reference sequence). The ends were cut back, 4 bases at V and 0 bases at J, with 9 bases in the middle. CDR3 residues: CASSSRAANYGYTF. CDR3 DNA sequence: TGTGCCAGCAGTTCACGAGCCGCTAACTATGGCTACACCTTC.

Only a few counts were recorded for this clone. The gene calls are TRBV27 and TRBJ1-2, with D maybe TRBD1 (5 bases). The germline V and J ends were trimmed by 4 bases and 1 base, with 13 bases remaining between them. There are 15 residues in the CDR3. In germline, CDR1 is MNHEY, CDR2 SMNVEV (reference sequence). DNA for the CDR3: TGTGCCAGCAGTTCCTACAGGACGGATAACTATGGCTACACCTTC. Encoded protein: CASSSYRTDNYGYTF.

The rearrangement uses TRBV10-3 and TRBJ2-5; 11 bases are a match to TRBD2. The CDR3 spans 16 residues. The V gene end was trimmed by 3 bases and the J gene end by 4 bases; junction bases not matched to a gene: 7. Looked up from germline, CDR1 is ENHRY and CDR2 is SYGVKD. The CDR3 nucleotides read TGTGCCATCAGTGATAGCGGGGGGGCTCGTCTAGAGACCCAGTACTTC. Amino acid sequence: CAISDSGGARLETQYF.

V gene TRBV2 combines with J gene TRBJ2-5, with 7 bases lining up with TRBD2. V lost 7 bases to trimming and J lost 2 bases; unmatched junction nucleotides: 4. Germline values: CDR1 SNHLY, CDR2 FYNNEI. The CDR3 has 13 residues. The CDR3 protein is CASIWRGQETQYF. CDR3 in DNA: TGTGCCAGCATCTGGCGGGGGCAAGAGACCCAGTACTTC.

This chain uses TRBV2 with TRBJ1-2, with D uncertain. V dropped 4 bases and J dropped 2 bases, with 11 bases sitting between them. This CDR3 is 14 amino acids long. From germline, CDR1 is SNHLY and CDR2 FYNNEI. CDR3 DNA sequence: TGTGCCAGCAGTGCTAAGGAGCTAAACTATGGCTACACCTTC. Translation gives CASSAKELNYGYTF.

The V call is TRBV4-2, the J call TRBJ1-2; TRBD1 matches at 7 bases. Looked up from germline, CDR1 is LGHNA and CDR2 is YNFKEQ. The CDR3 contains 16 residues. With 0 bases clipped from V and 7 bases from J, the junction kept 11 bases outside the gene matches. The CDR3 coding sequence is TGTGCCAGCAGCCAAGAATTCCAGGGGGTATCGGGTGGCTACACCTTC. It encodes CASSQEFQGVSGGYTF.

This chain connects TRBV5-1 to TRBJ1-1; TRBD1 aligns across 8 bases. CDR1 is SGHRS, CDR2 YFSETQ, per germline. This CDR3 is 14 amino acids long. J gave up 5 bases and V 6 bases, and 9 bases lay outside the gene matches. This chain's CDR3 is CASKSTGGWTEAFF. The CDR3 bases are TGCGCCAGCAAATCAACAGGGGGGTGGACTGAAGCTTTCTTT.

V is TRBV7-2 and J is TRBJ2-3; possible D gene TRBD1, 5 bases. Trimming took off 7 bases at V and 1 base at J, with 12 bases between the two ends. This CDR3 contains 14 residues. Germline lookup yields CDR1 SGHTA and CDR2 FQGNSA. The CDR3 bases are TGTGCCAGCACCCTCAGGGCGGGCACAGATACGCAGTATTTT. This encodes CASTLRAGTDTQYF. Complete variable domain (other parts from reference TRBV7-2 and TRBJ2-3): GAGVSQSPSNKVTEKGKDVELRCDPISGHTALYWYRQSLGQGLEFLIYFQGNSAPDKSGLPSDRFSAERTGGSVSTLTIQRTQQEDSAVYLCASTLRAGTDTQYFGPGTRLTVL.

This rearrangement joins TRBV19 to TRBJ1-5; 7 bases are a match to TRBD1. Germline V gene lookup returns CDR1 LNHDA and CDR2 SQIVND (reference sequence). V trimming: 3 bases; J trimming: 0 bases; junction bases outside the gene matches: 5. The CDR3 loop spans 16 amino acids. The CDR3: CASSMTGLYSNQPQHF. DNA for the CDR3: TGTGCCAGTAGTATGACAGGGCTTTATAGCAATCAGCCCCAGCATTTT.

CDR3 nucleotides: TGTGCCAGCAGCGTAGGCGGGACCTCTACTGGCTACACCTTC. This codes for CASSVGGTSTGYTF. V usage is TRBV9 and J usage is TRBJ1-2; a weak D match, TRBD1 (5 bases). With 0 bases removed from V and 7 bases from J, the gap between germline ends came to 13 bases. This CDR3 has 14 amino acids. CDR1 is SGDLS, CDR2 YYNGEE, per germline.

CDR3 bases: TGTGCCATCAGTGAGTCGTTTACAGGGGCTGAGAATCAGCCCCAGCATTTT. Encoded protein: CAISESFTGAENQPQHF. V usage is TRBV10-3 and J usage is TRBJ1-5; TRBD1 aligns across 7 bases. The germline V gene encodes CDR1 ENHRY and CDR2 SYGVKD. The CDR3 is made up of 17 amino acids. After removal of 0 bases from V and 4 bases from J, the junction contained 9 bases not matched to a gene.

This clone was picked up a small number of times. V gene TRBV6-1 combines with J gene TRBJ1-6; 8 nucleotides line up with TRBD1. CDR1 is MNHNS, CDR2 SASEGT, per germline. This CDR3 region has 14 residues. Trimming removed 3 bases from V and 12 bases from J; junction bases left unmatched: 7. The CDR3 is CASSDRTGSRPLHF. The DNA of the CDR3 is TGTGCCAGCAGTGACCGGACAGGGAGTCGACCCCTCCACTTT.

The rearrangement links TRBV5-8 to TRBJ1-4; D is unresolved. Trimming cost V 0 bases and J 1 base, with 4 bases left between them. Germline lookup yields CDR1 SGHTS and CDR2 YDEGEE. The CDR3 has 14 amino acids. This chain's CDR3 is CASSLEQTNEKLFF. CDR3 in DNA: TGTGCCAGCAGCTTGGAACAAACTAATGAAAAACTGTTTTTT.

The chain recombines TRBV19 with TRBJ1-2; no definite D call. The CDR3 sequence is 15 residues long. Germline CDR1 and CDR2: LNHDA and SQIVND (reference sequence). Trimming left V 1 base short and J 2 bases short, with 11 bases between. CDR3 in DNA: TGTGCCAGTAGTATAGCACAAACACACAACTATGGCTACACCTTC. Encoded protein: CASSIAQTHNYGYTF.

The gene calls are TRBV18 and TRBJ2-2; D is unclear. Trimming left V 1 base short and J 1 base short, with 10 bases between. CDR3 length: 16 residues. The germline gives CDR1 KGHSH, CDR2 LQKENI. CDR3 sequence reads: CASSPRTTRNTGELFF. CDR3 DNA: TGTGCCAGCTCACCACGTACTACACGGAACACCGGGGAGCTGTTTTTT. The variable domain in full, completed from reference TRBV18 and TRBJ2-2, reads NAGVMQNPRHLVRRRGQEARLRCSPMKGHSHVYWYRQLPEEGLKFMVYLQKENIIDESGMPKERFSAEFPKEGPSILRIQQVVRGDSAAYFCASSPRTTRNTGELFFGEGSRLTVL.

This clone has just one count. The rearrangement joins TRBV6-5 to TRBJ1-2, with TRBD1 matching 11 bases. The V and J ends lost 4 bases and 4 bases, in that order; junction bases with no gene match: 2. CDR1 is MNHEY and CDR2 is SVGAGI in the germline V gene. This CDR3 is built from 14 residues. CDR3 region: CASSSGTGGYGYTF. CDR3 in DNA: TGTGCCAGCAGTTCCGGGACAGGGGGCTATGGCTACACCTTC.